This T cell receptor beta chain comes out of a study of T cells in Graves' hyperthyroidism and ophthalmopathy (dated by TCRdb to between 2018 and 2021). For the study in its entirety: Peripheral blood samples were taken at the time of initial diagnosis, prior to any treatment. According to the paper, TCR Vbeta CDR3 sequencing was carried out on approximately 140 peripheral blood samples, which came from under 50 ophthalmopathy, under 80 hyperthyroidism and approximately 17 progressor patients. TCR V-J signatures able to tell the groups apart were searched for in a discovery cohort of approximately 95 patients, of whom approximately 40 had Graves' ophthalmopathy and under 65 had stable Graves' hyperthyroidism. Following sampling, methimazole starting at 30 mg daily was given to hyperthyroidism patients, and high-dose intravenous methylprednisolone was given to ophthalmopathy patients. The study also compared thyroid tissue and blood T-cell repertoires from about six Graves' hyperthyroidism patients. An independent validation cohort of around 20 hyperthyroidism patients and approximately 16 patients who later progressed to ophthalmopathy tested prospective prediction of ophthalmopathy. The 100 or so discovery patients were randomly divided into training and test sets at a 7:3 ratio. Summary of the overall study and its limitations: Sample size was not statistically predetermined, and blinding of investigators to group allocation was not performed. Most expanded thyroid clonotypes (frequency above 0.001) were also found in blood, which suggests that blood repertoires may mirror thyroid immune responses. In validation, the model predicted progression to ophthalmopathy with over 65% sensitivity and 72% to 75% specificity, a median of around 6.6 months before onset. Ophthalmopathy was separated from stable hyperthyroidism by a 13 V-J signature model, with approximately 85% sensitivity and about 81% specificity obtained in cross-validation and 80%/75% obtained in testing.

This clonotype was picked up a small number of times. Its antigen remains unidentified. A junction end diverges from the germline sequence, so it may reflect a read error. A patient counted as having stable Graves' hyperthyroidism if no progression to ophthalmopathy occurred over 18 months of follow-up. Hyperthyroidism patients were newly diagnosed, with disease duration under 2 months, and aged 18 to 65 years. Any patient with an uncontrolled infection, another autoimmune disease, pregnancy or lactation was excluded. Clinical symptoms, serum thyroxine and TRAb, thyroid ultrasound, and orbital computed tomography formed the basis for the diagnoses. PBMCs were separated from 7.5 to 10 ml of fresh peripheral blood using Ficoll-Paque density gradient centrifugation. Total RNA was extracted with Trizol reagent, and quality was checked on an Agilent 2100 Bioanalyzer. The CDR3 spans 16 residues, from the cysteine through the phenylalanine. Only the CDR3 DNA is retained, 48 bases long and in frame from the first base. CDR1 and CDR2 are drawn from the germline V gene: MNHGY, SVAAGI.

The TCR beta CDR3 regions were amplified from the RNA transcripts. For the first round of RT-PCR on the TCR CDR3, the HTBI primer set was used together with the Qiagen OneStep RT-PCR kit. The libraries were constructed in a second round of multiplex PCR and then size-selected and purified. Libraries were sequenced paired-end with 100 bp reads on an Illumina HiSeq2000. In the source study's methods: SOAPnuke was used to process the raw data, with reads discarded if the reads contained adapters or uncalled bases, had a mean Phred below 15, or lacked an exact constant-primer or identifier match. High-quality paired reads were merged with COPE v1.2.5, and unique nucleotide sequences were defined as clonotypes. Clonotypes were aligned to IMGT TRBV, TRBD and TRBJ reference segments using MiTCR v1.1. Only V-J combinations with frequency above 0.0001, covering about 99% of repertoires, were analysed. A TCS score was defined as the ratio of F50 (clonal expansion) to E x V (chaos), with BLOSUM62-based TCRdist applied between CDR3 peptides within each V-J. Welch's t-statistics and random forest reduced fewer than 600 V-J features to under 15, which were used in a naive Bayes classifier (R e1071). The public reads were reprocessed in TCRdb via fastp at Q25 and MiXCR, keeping in-frame beta chains. Each record represents a unique CDR3 protein, reported with the most common genes and DNA among its rows. These V and J calls derive from TCRdb rather than the authors' analysis. The sample table holds approximately 420,000 distinct CDR3 sequences, of which roughly 15% were seen once. The top ten hold 4% to 6.5% of the sample.

Here the chain combines TRBV6-9 and TRBJ1-2, with the D segment identity uncertain. The receptor comes from a woman between 18 and 30 years old with Graves' hyperthyroidism. The specimen sequenced was blood. The DNA sequence reads TGTGCCAACAGTTACTCGAAAATAGGCGGGAACTATGGCTACACCTTC. Translated, this gives CANSYSKIGGNYGYTF.